Detailed here is one T cell receptor beta chain. Its antigen remains unknown. This same CDR3 is encoded by further DNA sequences in the sample. This entry comes from a study of shared clonotypes between healthy human individuals. Background on the study: Ranging from 18 to 49 in age, donors were a couple of women and a few men. A donor's plate count was three for CD4 naive and three for CD4 memory; CD8 naive had two and CD8 memory one.

Across several immunoSEQ plates, the genomic DNA of each subset was split evenly. Generated by immunoSEQ multiplex PCR, the TCRdb table keeps only in-frame clones and is missing some. This table has 2.3 million or so clones, more than 85% appearing once. Notes on the study in general: Sharing across four donors was seen in 4.5% to 6.5% of naive CD4 clonotypes.

The CDR3 covers 15 residues. The germline CDR1 and CDR2 sequences are MNHEY and SVGAGI. With 2 bases clipped from V and 2 bases from J, the junction kept 5 bases outside the gene matches. The sequence was obtained from a man between 18 and 35 years old in good health. Some clones in this sample may be carry-over from other donors' samples. The V gene is TRBV6-5, the J gene TRBJ2-5; the match to TRBD1 covers 7 bases. Sequencing was carried out using naive CD4+ T cells from PBMCs. Subset here: CD45RA+ positively selected. CDR3 bases: TGTGCCAGCAGTTACCTTGGGACAGAACAAGAGACCCAGTACTTC. Its protein is CASSYLGTEQETQYF.